Sequencing of this TCR beta chain was carried out in a study of radiotherapy plus CTLA-4 blockade in lung cancer. Study-wide results and caveats: Subsequent to radiotherapy plus ipilimumab, tumor-derived TCR clones underwent expansion in blood. Among reported predictors of response, early blood T cell clone dynamics with interferon-beta performed best.

Note on this clone: Its antigen is as yet unknown.

Each patient with chemo-refractory metastatic non-small-cell lung cancer was treated with focal radiation plus CTLA-4 blockade using ipilimumab. The V gene's germline CDR1 is MDHEN and CDR2 SYDVKM. This CDR3 comprises 15 residues. J gave up 11 bases and V 6 bases, and 16 bases lay outside the gene matches. The method was immunoSEQ multiplex PCR; TCRdb's version includes in-frame clones alone and lacks a portion of them. The sample holds about 120,000 clones, approximately 84% seen once. The receptor was isolated from a human donor with non-small cell lung cancer who had a partial response to radiotherapy plus ipilimumab. Sequenced here: peripheral blood, sampled from a patient treated with radiotherapy plus ipilimumab. This chain uses TRBV28 with TRBJ1-1; 9 bases are a match to TRBD1. The CDR3 region is CASRTPSGTGQPAFF. CDR3 bases: TGTGCCAGCAGGACCCCTTCCGGGACAGGGCAGCCGGCTTTCTTT.